This T cell receptor beta chain is from a study of blood T cell repertoires in COVID-19. The overall study: PBMCs, B-cell-depleted T cells, or T cells were the source of the cDNA or gDNA that made up the material.

Data came from immunoSEQ multiplex PCR; TCRdb stores just in-frame clones and leaves some out. This sample yields roughly 280,000 clones, of which around 78% are seen a single time; roughly 4.5% belongs to the top ten. V gave up 7 bases and J gave up 0 bases, with 11 bases separating them. CDR3 length equals 14 residues. The germline CDR1 and CDR2 sequences are LNHDA and SQIVND (reference sequence). This clone showed up just once. The sequence was obtained from a man between 60 and 75 years old who had recovered from COVID-19. Specimen: peripheral blood. The J gene is TRBJ2-3, the V gene TRBV19; D possibly corresponds to TRBD2 (6 bases). CDR3 in DNA: TGTGCCAGTACCCTGGGGGGAAGCACAGATACGCAGTATTTT. Its translation: CASTLGGSTDTQYF.